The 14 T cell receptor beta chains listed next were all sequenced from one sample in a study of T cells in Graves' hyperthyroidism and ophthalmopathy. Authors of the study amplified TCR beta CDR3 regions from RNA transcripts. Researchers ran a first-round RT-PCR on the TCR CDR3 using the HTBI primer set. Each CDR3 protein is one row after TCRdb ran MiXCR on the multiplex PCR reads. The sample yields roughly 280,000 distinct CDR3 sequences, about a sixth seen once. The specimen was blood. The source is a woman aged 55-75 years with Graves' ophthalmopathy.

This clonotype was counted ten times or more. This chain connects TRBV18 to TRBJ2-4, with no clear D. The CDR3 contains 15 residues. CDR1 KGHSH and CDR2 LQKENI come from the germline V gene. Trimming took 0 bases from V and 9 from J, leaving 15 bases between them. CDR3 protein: CASSPPKPGQPIQYF. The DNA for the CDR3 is TGTGCCAGCTCACCACCGAAACCCGGGCAGCCCATTCAGTACTTC.

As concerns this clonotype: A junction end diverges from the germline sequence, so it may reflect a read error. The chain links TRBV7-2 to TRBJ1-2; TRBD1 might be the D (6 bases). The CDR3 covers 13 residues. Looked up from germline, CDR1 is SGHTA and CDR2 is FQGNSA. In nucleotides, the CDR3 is TGTGTCAGCAGCGTGACAGGCCCTTATGGCTACACCTTC. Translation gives CVSSVTGPYGYTF.

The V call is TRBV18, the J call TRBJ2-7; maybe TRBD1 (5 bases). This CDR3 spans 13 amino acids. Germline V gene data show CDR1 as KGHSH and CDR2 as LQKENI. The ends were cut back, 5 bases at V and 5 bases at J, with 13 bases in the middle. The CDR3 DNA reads TGTGCCAGCTCAGCGGCAGGGATCCACGAGCAGTACTTC. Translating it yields CASSAAGIHEQYF.

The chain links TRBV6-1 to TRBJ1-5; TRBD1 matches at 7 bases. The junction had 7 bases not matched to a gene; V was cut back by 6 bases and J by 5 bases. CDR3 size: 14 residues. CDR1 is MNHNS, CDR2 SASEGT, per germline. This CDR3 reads CASRPGTEHQPQHF. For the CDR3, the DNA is TGTGCCAGCAGGCCCGGGACAGAACATCAGCCCCAGCATTTT.

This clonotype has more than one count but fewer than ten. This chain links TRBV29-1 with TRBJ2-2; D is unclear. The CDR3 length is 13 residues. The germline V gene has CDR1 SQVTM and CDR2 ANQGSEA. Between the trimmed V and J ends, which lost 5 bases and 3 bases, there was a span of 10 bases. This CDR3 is CSVLVADTGELFF. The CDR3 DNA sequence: TGCAGCGTTTTAGTCGCCGACACCGGGGAGCTGTTTTTT.

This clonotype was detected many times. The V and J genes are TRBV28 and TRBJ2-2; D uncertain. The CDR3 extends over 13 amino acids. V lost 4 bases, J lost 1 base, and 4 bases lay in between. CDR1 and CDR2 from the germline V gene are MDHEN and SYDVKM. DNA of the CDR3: TGTGCCAGCAGTTACAGGAACACCGGGGAGCTGTTTTTT. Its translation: CASSYRNTGELFF.

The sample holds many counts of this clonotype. In DNA form, the CDR3 reads TGCAGTGCTAGAGATAGCCAGGTGCCTGAAAAACTGTTTTTT. Amino acid sequence: CSARDSQVPEKLFF. The V and J genes are TRBV20-1 and TRBJ1-4; no clear D. The germline V and J ends were trimmed by 0 bases and 7 bases, with 12 bases remaining between them. CDR1 is DFQATT, CDR2 SNEGSKA, per germline (reference sequence). The CDR3 spans 14 residues.

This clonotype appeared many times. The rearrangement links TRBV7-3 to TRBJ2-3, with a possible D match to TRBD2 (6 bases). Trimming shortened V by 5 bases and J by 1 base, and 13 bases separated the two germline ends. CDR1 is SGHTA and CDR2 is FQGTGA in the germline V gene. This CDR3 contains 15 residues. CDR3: CASSVGGGGTDTQYF. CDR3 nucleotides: TGTGCCAGCAGCGTCGGGGGAGGAGGCACAGATACGCAGTATTTT.

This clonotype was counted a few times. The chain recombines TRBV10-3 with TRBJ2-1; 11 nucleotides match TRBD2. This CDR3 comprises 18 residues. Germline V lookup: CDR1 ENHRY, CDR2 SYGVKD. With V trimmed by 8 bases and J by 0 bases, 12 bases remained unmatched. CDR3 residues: CAIRNAGTSGSSYNEQFF. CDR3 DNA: TGTGCCATCCGAAATGCCGGGACTAGCGGAAGCTCCTACAATGAGCAGTTCTTC.

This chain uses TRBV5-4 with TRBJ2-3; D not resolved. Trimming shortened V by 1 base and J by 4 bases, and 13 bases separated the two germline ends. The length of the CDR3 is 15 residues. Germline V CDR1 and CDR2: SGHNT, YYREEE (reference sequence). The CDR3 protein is CASSLSHFRSDTQYF. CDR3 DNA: TGTGCCAGCAGCTTGTCACATTTCCGATCAGATACGCAGTATTTT.

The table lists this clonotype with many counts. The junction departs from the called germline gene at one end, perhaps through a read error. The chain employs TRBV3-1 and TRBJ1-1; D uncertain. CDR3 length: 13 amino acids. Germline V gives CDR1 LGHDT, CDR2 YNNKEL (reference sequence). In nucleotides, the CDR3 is TGTGCCAGCAGCCAAGAATCGGGAACTGGAGCTTTCTTT. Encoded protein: CASSQESGTGAFF.

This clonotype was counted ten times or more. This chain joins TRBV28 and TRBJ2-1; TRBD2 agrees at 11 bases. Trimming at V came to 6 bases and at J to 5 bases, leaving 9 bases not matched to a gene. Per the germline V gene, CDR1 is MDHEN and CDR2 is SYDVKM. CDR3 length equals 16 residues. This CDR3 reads CASSRTLAGANNEQFF. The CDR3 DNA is TGTGCCAGCAGCCGGACACTAGCGGGAGCCAACAATGAGCAGTTCTTC.

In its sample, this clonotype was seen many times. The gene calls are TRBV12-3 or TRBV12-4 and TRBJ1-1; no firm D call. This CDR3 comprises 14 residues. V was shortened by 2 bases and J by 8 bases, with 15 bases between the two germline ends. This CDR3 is CASSLWRALGEAFF. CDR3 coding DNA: TGTGCCAGCAGTTTATGGAGGGCATTGGGGGAAGCTTTCTTT.

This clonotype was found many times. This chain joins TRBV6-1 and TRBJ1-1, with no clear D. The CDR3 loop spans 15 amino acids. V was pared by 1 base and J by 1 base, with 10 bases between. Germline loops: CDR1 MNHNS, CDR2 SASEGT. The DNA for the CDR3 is TGTGCCAGCAGTGAAGAGGCTCGGACGAACACTGAAGCTTTCTTT. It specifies CASSEEARTNTEAFF.